This T cell receptor (beta chain) was observed in a study of CD8 T cells in Susac syndrome. Reverse transcription used roughly 0.5 to 1 ug RNA and random hexamers. TCRdb re-called the immunoSEQ multiplex PCR reads with MiXCR, one entry per CDR3 protein. The table lists 150,000 to 250,000 distinct CDR3 sequences, roughly 95% of them singletons. TEMRA cells were FACS-enriched, unlike CD8+ and CD4+ T cells, which were negatively isolated. V was clipped by 2 bases and J by 3 bases, with 3 bases between them. Germline V gene sequence: CDR1 KGHSH, CDR2 LQKENI. This CDR3 is built from 12 residues. The sequence was obtained from a human donor with multiple sclerosis. This chain uses TRBV18 with TRBJ2-3, with no clear D. Material: CD4+ T cells from PBMCs. CDR3 bases: TGTGCCAGCTCACCAACAACAGATACGCAGTATTTT. Translated, it gives CASSPTTDTQYF.